Listed below are T cell receptor beta chains from one sample, sequenced in a study of shared T cell receptors in the human thymus. Measured with immunoSEQ multiplex PCR; TCRdb has only the in-frame clones, and not every one. The sample yields about 730,000 clones, 80% to 90% seen once. The sample also formed part of further work on human thymus T cells.

Sequencing was carried out using thymocytes. The receptors shown here come from a girl less than two years old with a congenital heart defect. The CDR3 runs from the conserved cysteine through the conserved F or W. Clone size is given for some rows only: seen once, a few or many times, or a class if the clone is expanded.

V gene,clone size,J gene,CDR3 protein
TRBV13,-,TRBJ1-2,CASSVNREGITSNYGYTF
TRBV5-1,-,-,CASSLASISANQETQYF
TRBV5-1,-,TRBJ1-3,CASSWDRLDSGNTIYF
TRBV18,-,TRBJ2-1,CASSPKGLEGNEQFF
TRBV10-3,-,TRBJ1-5,CAISGGRSNQPQHF
TRBV16,-,TRBJ1-6,CASRRPGQGFSPLHF
TRBV6-5,-,TRBJ1-4,CASSFKQGEEKLFF
TRBV5-1,-,TRBJ1-4,CASSLQGVNEKLFF
TRBV5-6,-,TRBJ1-3,CASSPGQGAPNSGNTIYF
TRBV7-9,-,TRBJ1-1,CASSTADRGLNTEAFF
TRBV20-1,-,TRBJ1-6,CSADYSPLHF
TRBV9,-,TRBJ1-1,CASSVESGYEAFF
TRBV6-5,-,TRBJ1-3,CASRARDKDTIYF
TRBV19,-,TRBJ2-1,CASSAVAGKTSYNEQFF
TRBV13,-,TRBJ2-7,CASSPSTPGQGSYEQYF
TRBV6-5,-,TRBJ2-1,CASTGQGPYNEQFF
TRBV5-4,-,TRBJ2-1,CASSPPPGLAGGVLHNEQFF
TRBV4-3,once,TRBJ2-3,CASSQVSERTDTQYF
TRBV19,-,TRBJ1-1,CASSRQGARSNTEAFF
TRBV7-9,-,TRBJ2-1,CASSPGHHSADEQFF
TRBV25-1,-,TRBJ1-1,CASSEQKMRGNPEAFF
TRBV18,-,TRBJ1-2,CASSPPCRTGKDYGYTF
TRBV6-5,-,TRBJ2-3,CASRNLTSEADTQYF
TRBV10-3,-,TRBJ2-1,CAISQNRDRGIEQFF
TRBV7-9,-,TRBJ2-7,CASSHTLASHSYEQYF
TRBV19,-,TRBJ2-1,CASSIPLTISYNEQFF
TRBV5-5,once,TRBJ1-2,CASSLAWGRLRGYTF
TRBV10-2,-,TRBJ1-6,CASGEYNSPLHF
TRBV7-9,once,TRBJ1-2,CASSLNGRGYTF
TRBV5-1,-,TRBJ2-7,CASSLRRLQGWSYEQYF
TRBV6-1,-,TRBJ2-2,CASRGTVLRVGELFF
TRBV5-6,-,TRBJ1-6,CASSFLVGGFNSPLHF
TRBV15,once,TRBJ1-1,CATSRSDKDSNEAFF
TRBV4-1,-,TRBJ2-7,CASSQGTGKSYEQYF
TRBV6-1,-,TRBJ1-1,CANFPRQDPSTEAFF
TRBV29-1,-,TRBJ2-7,CSVSGGAAQYF
TRBV5-6,-,TRBJ2-3,CASSHRTSGGITDTQYF
TRBV5-8,-,TRBJ1-3,CASSLAFRFLPSGNTIYF
TRBV28,once,TRBJ1-1,CASSFRDTPYSAFF
TRBV2,-,TRBJ2-1,CASSENSGIYNEQFF
TRBV25-1,-,TRBJ2-5,CASSEGGGLAAETQYF
TRBV4-1,-,TRBJ1-1,CASSQGRGSLNTEAFF
TRBV11-2,-,TRBJ2-3,CASSSLAGGPSVTDTQYF
TRBV29-1,-,TRBJ2-1,CSLERLNEQFF
TRBV5-1,-,TRBJ2-7,CASSRRGVSYEQYF
TRBV4-3,-,TRBJ2-7,CASSRDRVVYEQYF
TRBV18,-,TRBJ2-7,CASRLGRDSHDPLAYEQYF
TRBV4-1,-,TRBJ2-7,CASSALRGPHEQYF
TRBV4-1,-,TRBJ1-2,CASSQVGWDRGYGYTF
TRBV9,-,TRBJ2-3,CASSVGTSGTDTQYF
TRBV6-5,-,TRBJ1-2,CASSYSGKTGFGYTF
TRBV7-2,-,TRBJ1-5,CASSCYTGTENNQPQHF
TRBV4-1,-,TRBJ2-3,CASSLKLTPNLAISTDTQYF
TRBV29-1,-,TRBJ1-2,CSVLTQGDPNYGYTF
TRBV9,-,TRBJ1-2,CASSPLGTHHTNYGYTF
TRBV2,-,TRBJ2-5,CASSEGRLKETQYF
TRBV9,-,TRBJ2-1,CASSVGTAYNEQFF
TRBV27,-,TRBJ1-2,CASSYRWAGRYGYTF